This TCR beta chain was identified during a study of blood T cell repertoires in COVID-19. Overall study: Sites across the United States, Italy and Spain contributed samples from acute and convalescent COVID-19.

In the original analysis: Amplification from reference gene primers served as the basis for estimated nucleated cell counts. Assay: immunoSEQ multiplex PCR; the TCRdb copy retains only in-frame clones and omits some. From that table come the V and J calls and clone size; the DNA was used to work out D and trimming. Among about 480,000 clones listed, roughly 88% were seen once. The CDR3 is made up of 14 amino acids. The germline V gene has CDR1 MRHNA and CDR2 SNTAGT. Between the trimmed V and J ends, which lost 3 bases and 2 bases, there was a span of 9 bases. The age range of participants was about 18 to 89 years, with residence in about two dozen US areas.

The TCR originated in a woman aged 35 to 49 who had recovered from COVID-19. This sequence joins TRBV6-4 and TRBJ2-3; D is possibly TRBD1 (6 bases). Sequencing was done on a sample of PBMCs or T cells enriched from blood (not recorded which). In DNA, the CDR3 is TGTGCCAGCAGTGAAGACAGGTCCACAGATACGCAGTATTTT. As protein: CASSEDRSTDTQYF.